One TCR beta chain is described in this entry. Antigen: not known. The source of the sample is a study of T cells after yellow fever vaccination. General study points: FACS-sorted repertoires could contain abundant clonotypes contaminating from the bulk population.

TCRdb itself ran the 5' RACE reads through MiXCR, one entry per CDR3 protein. The repertoire has a few hundred thousand distinct CDR3 sequences, around 6.8% of them found once; the top ten carry roughly a sixth. There are 16 residues in the CDR3. Germline V lookup: CDR1 SGHRS, CDR2 YFSETQ. Trimming left V 0 bases short and J 1 base short, with 10 bases between. The sequence came from a man between 18 and 29 years old who received the YFV17D yellow fever vaccine. Sample: PBMCs, taken around 45 days after the first yellow fever vaccination. This sequence joins TRBV5-1 and TRBJ2-2; no firm D call. As DNA, the CDR3 is TGCGCCAGCAGCTTGGGCCCAGCCCAGAACACCGGGGAGCTGTTTTTT. This codes for CASSLGPAQNTGELFF.